Listed here are 8 T cell receptor beta chains from one sample, sequenced in a study of neurological immune-mediated disorders (dated by TCRdb to about 2019). Library construction relied on 5' RACE. The sample was run on an Illumina HiSeq 2500. The public reads were reanalyzed by TCRdb: fastp trimming at Q25, MiXCR alignment, in-frame beta chains only. Every distinct CDR3 protein forms one entry, paired with its most common genes and DNA. This sample holds 35,000 to 40,000 distinct CDR3 sequences; around 10% were observed only once. About 3.9% of the sample belongs to the ten largest clones. The sequenced sample consisted of CD4+ T cells from blood. The source of these receptors is a woman in her 30s with HTLV-1-associated myelopathy (HAM/TSP).

This clonotype was counted ten times or more. The rearrangement uses TRBV5-1 and TRBJ2-7, with TRBD1 identical over 8 bases. V lost 2 bases and J lost 5; bases outside the gene matches: 6. The CDR3 covers 14 residues. Germline V gene sequence: CDR1 SGHRS, CDR2 YFSETQ. The CDR3 sequence is CASSLSQGGHEQYF. DNA for the CDR3: TGCGCCAGCAGCTTATCACAGGGGGGCCACGAGCAGTACTTC.

This clonotype has ten or more counts. V usage is TRBV5-1 and J usage is TRBJ2-1, with 9 bases matching TRBD2. CDR1 and CDR2 (germline): SGHRS, YFSETQ. After removal of 0 bases from V and 0 bases from J, the junction contained 7 bases not matched to a gene. The CDR3 runs to 18 residues. The CDR3 nucleotides read TGCGCCAGCAGCTTGGATAAGCGGGGGGCAAGCTCCTACAATGAGCAGTTCTTC. This codes for CASSLDKRGASSYNEQFF. The entire variable domain, with the rest obtained from reference TRBV5-1 and TRBJ2-1, is as follows: KAGVTQTPRYLIKTRGQQVTLSCSPISGHRSVSWYQQTPGQGLQFLFEYFSETQRNKGNFPGRFSGRQFSNSRSEMNVSTLELGDSALYLCASSLDKRGASSYNEQFFGPGTRLTVL.

This clonotype was seen at least ten times. The chain uses TRBV4-2 and TRBJ2-1, with D perhaps matching TRBD1 (6 bases). CDR1 and CDR2 (germline): LGHNA, YNFKEQ. The CDR3 length is 16 residues. Trimming took 1 base from V and 10 from J, leaving 20 bases between them. The CDR3 DNA follows: TGTGCCAGCAGCCAAGCATCTAGTTTCGGGCAGGGGGAGCAGTTCTTC. Protein: CASSQASSFGQGEQFF.

This rearrangement joins TRBV18 to TRBJ1-4; D might be TRBD1 (5 bases). Between the trimmed V and J ends, which lost 4 bases and 6 bases, there was a span of 12 bases. The CDR3 length is 14 residues. Germline CDR1 reads KGHSH; CDR2 reads LQKENI. CDR3 sequence reads: CASSRTMKDEKLFF. Here the CDR3 DNA reads TGTGCCAGCTCACGGACAATGAAAGATGAAAAACTGTTTTTT.

This clonotype was observed many times. The CDR3 DNA reads as TGTGCCAGCTCACCCGCCGGAGCGGGGGGCAGGGATACGCAGTATTTT. Encoded protein: CASSPAGAGGRDTQYF. The rearrangement links TRBV18 to TRBJ2-3; 9 bases agree with TRBD2. The J segment lost 6 bases and the V segment lost 3 bases, leaving 10 bases of the junction unmatched. This CDR3 is 16 amino acids long. The V gene's germline CDR1 is KGHSH and CDR2 LQKENI.

This clonotype was recorded at least ten times. The chain is built from TRBV10-3 and TRBJ2-2, with 13 bases aligning to TRBD2. V lost 5 bases to trimming and J lost 5 bases; unmatched junction nucleotides: 2. The CDR3 has 15 amino acids. Per the germline V gene, CDR1 is ENHRY and CDR2 is SYGVKD. CDR3 in amino acids: CAISRLAGGTGELFF. CDR3 DNA: TGTGCCATCAGTCGACTAGCGGGGGGAACCGGGGAGCTGTTTTTT.

This clonotype was counted many times. V usage is TRBV18 and J usage is TRBJ2-1, with D perhaps matching TRBD2 (6 bases). The CDR3 is 16 residues long. Deletions cut 6 bases from V and 0 bases from J, with 15 bases between. Per the germline V gene, CDR1 is KGHSH and CDR2 is LQKENI. The CDR3 loop reads CASSTPGDNSYNEQFF. In DNA form, the CDR3 reads TGTGCCAGCTCCACCCCGGGGGATAACTCCTACAATGAGCAGTTCTTC.

This clonotype was seen repeatedly, ten times or more. V gene TRBV20-1 combines with J gene TRBJ2-7; 10 bases map to TRBD1. This CDR3 contains 14 residues. Per the germline V gene, CDR1 is DFQATT and CDR2 is SNEGSKA (reference sequence). Trimming at V came to 5 bases and at J to 3 bases, leaving 7 bases not matched to a gene. The CDR3 loop is CSAYTGTGDYEQYF. The CDR3 bases are TGCAGTGCTTACACCGGGACAGGGGACTACGAGCAGTACTTC.